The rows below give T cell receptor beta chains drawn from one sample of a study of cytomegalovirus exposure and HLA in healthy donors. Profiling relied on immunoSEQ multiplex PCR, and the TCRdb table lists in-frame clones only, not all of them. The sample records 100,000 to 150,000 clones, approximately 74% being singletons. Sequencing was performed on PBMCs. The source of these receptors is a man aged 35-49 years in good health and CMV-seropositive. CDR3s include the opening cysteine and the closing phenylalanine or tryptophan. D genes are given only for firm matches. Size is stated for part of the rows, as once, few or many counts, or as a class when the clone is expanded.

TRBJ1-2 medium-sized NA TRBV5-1 CASSLGRGLDYGYTF TGCGCCAGCAGCTTGGGCAGAGGCTTGGACTATGGCTACACCTTC
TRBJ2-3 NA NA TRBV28 CASRPRGSTDTQYF TGTGCCAGCAGACCCCGCGGGAGCACAGATACGCAGTATTTT
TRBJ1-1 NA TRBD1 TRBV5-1 CASSLVTGDTEAFF TGCGCCAGCAGCTTGGTGACAGGGGACACTGAAGCTTTCTTT
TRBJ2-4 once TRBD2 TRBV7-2 CASSSTSGRGKNIQYF TGTGCCAGCAGCAGCACTAGCGGGAGGGGCAAAAACATTCAGTACTTC
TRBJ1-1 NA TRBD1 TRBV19 CASSIYRGVSEAFF TGTGCCAGTAGTATCTACAGGGGGGTATCTGAAGCTTTCTTT
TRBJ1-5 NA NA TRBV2 CASSEGAGWNQPQHF TGTGCCAGCAGTGAAGGGGCAGGGTGGAATCAGCCCCAGCATTTT
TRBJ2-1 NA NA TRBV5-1 CASSLEAGSYNEQFF TGCGCCAGCAGCTTGGAGGCGGGCTCCTACAATGAGCAGTTCTTC
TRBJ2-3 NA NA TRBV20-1 CSGSLTDTQYF TGCAGTGGGTCACTCACAGATACGCAGTATTTT
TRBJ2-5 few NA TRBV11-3 CASSSSVGMREETQYF TGTGCCAGCAGCTCCTCCGTGGGGATGAGGGAAGAGACCCAGTACTTC
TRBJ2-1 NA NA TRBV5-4 CASSLDGATATYNEQFF TGTGCCAGCAGCTTGGATGGGGCAACAGCCACGTACAATGAGCAGTTCTTC
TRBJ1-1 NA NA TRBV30 CAQSARETLFF TGTGCCCAGTCAGCTCGGGAGACGCTTTTCTTT
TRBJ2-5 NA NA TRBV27 CASSLGRGETQYF TGTGCCAGCAGTTTGGGGCGGGGAGAGACCCAGTACTTC
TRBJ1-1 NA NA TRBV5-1 CASSFPTGNTEAFF TGCGCCAGCAGCTTCCCGACAGGGAACACTGAAGCTTTCTTT
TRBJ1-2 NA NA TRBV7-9 CASSLREEGYTF TGTGCCAGCAGCTTAAGGGAGGAAGGCTACACCTTC
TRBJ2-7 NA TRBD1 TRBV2 CASRLPGQGNNEQYF TGTGCCAGCAGGCTTCCGGGACAGGGGAACAACGAGCAGTACTTC
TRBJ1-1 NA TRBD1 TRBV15 CATQVGTGEAFF TGTGCCACCCAAGTCGGGACAGGGGAAGCTTTCTTT
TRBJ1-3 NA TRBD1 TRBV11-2 CASSTGVGNTIYF TGTGCCAGCAGTACAGGGGTCGGAAACACCATATATTTT
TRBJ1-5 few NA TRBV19 CASSSTGLNQPQHF TGTGCCAGTAGTTCCACAGGGCTCAATCAGCCCCAGCATTTT
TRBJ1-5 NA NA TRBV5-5 CASSTGTHALNQPQHF TGTGCCAGCAGCACTGGGACACACGCCCTTAATCAGCCCCAGCATTTT
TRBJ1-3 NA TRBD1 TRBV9 CASSVAVTGIGNTIYF TGTGCCAGCAGCGTAGCTGTGACAGGGATCGGAAACACCATATATTTT
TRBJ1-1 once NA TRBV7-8 CASSPSVRGSTEAFF TGTGCCAGCAGCCCGTCCGTAAGGGGCAGCACTGAAGCTTTCTTT
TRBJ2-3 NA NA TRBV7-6 CASSPRTVSSTDTQYF TGTGCCAGCAGCCCACGGACTGTCTCTAGCACAGATACGCAGTATTTT
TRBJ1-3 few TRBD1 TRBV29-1 CSVETGVAGNTIYF TGCAGCGTGGAGACAGGGGTTGCTGGAAACACCATATATTTT
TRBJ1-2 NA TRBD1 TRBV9 CASSVGTGINYGYTF TGTGCCAGCAGCGTAGGGACAGGAATCAACTATGGCTACACCTTC
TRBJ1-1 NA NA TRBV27 CASSLQGRGNTEAFF TGTGCCAGCAGTCTTCAGGGTCGAGGGAACACTGAAGCTTTCTTT
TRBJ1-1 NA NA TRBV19 CASSGHLEGAFF TGTGCCAGTAGTGGACATCTGGAGGGAGCTTTCTTT
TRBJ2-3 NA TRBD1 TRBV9 CASSVVGWGQGPDTQYF TGTGCCAGCAGCGTAGTAGGGTGGGGACAGGGCCCAGATACGCAGTATTTT
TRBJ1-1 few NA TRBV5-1 CASSHQVFMNTEAFF TGCGCCAGCAGCCATCAGGTCTTTATGAACACTGAAGCTTTCTTT
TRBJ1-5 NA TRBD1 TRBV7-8 CASSFRQGSNQPQHF TGTGCCAGCAGCTTTAGACAGGGCAGCAATCAGCCCCAGCATTTT
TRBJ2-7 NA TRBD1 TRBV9 CASSASGGGYYEQYF TGTGCCAGCAGCGCGTCAGGGGGCGGTTACTACGAGCAGTACTTC
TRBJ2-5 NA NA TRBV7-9 CASSTYYRDEEETQYF TGTGCCAGCAGCACGTACTACAGGGACGAAGAAGAGACCCAGTACTTC
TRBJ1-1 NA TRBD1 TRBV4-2 CASSYRQGQSFF TGTGCCAGCAGCTACAGACAGGGACAATCTTTCTTT
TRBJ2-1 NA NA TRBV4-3 CASSQDLRSSMAHEQFF TGCGCCAGCAGCCAAGATCTTCGATCATCCATGGCACATGAGCAGTTCTTC
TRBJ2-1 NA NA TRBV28 CASTQGLNEQFF TGTGCCAGCACGCAGGGGCTCAATGAGCAGTTCTTC
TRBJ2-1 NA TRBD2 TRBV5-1 CASSLESGGYNEQFF TGCGCCAGCAGCTTGGAAAGCGGGGGGTACAATGAGCAGTTCTTC
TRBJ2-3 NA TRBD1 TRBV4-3 CASSQDRGWTDTQYF TGCGCCAGCAGCCAAGACAGGGGGTGGACAGATACGCAGTATTTT
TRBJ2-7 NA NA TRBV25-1 CASHSSYEQYF TGTGCCAGTCACTCCTCCTACGAGCAGTACTTC
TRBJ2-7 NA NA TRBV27 CASSPLGSYEQYF TGTGCCAGCAGTCCACTTGGCTCCTACGAGCAGTACTTC
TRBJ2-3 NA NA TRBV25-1 CASSDRLTSTDTQYF TGTGCCAGCAGTGATCGACTGACTAGCACAGATACGCAGTATTTT